The present entry profiles one T cell receptor beta chain with its context. Antigen unknown. These data come from a study of T cells in Graves' hyperthyroidism and ophthalmopathy. Regarding the study as a whole: Blood also showed most of the thyroid clonotypes that were expanded above 0.001.

Amplified regions were TCR beta CDR3 sequences from RNA transcripts. Researchers ran a first-round RT-PCR on the TCR CDR3 using the HTBI primer set. TCRdb fed the multiplex PCR reads into MiXCR, producing one record per CDR3 protein. The sample carries about 570,000 distinct CDR3 sequences, roughly 46% recorded once. The V and J ends lost 6 bases and 8 bases respectively, with 14 bases between them. This CDR3 is 13 amino acids long. The sample was peripheral blood or thyroid tissue (not recorded which). The receptor's source is an adult woman with Graves' disease, either hyperthyroidism or ophthalmopathy (not recorded which). The V and J genes are TRBV12-3 or TRBV12-4 and TRBJ2-1, with D unclear. The CDR3 nucleotides are TGTGCCAGCAGCCCACGGTGGGATGATGAGCAGTTCTTC. Residues: CASSPRWDDEQFF.